This paragraph reports one T cell receptor (beta chain). In the authors' methods: For nucleated cells, counts were estimated from reference gene primer amplification. Here immunoSEQ multiplex PCR was the method, and the copy in TCRdb shows in-frame clones only, minus some. V and J calls and clone size come straight from that table; D and trimming were deduced from the DNA. The sample includes fewer than 600,000 clones, roughly 90% of them seen just once. Cohort placement rested on clinical history that participants reported themselves. Donors in Cohort 3 counted as recovered after two negative PCRs, clearance, or symptom resolution. These data come from a study of blood T cell repertoires in COVID-19. The overall study: T cells, B-cell-depleted T cells, or PBMCs provided the cDNA or gDNA that served as material.

The CDR3 length is 17 residues. Germline CDR1 is SGHAT and CDR2 is FQNNGV. V dropped 1 base and J dropped 5; count of bases not matched to a gene: 12. The chain combines TRBV11-2 with TRBJ2-7; 9 positions match TRBD1. The source material was PBMCs or T cells enriched from blood (not recorded which). The clonotype comes from a woman between 40 and 50 years old who had recovered from COVID-19. CDR3 amino acids: CASSLVQRQGVWNEQYF. The CDR3 DNA reads as TGTGCCAGCAGCTTAGTTCAAAGACAGGGGGTCTGGAACGAGCAGTACTTC.